The T cell receptor beta chain under discussion was sequenced for a study of early T cells in non-severe SARS-CoV-2 infection. About the research overall: Sequencing of unsorted whole blood was done on bulk RNA, leaving chains unpaired.

Unique molecular identifiers were added to individual cDNA molecules. Via MiXCR, TCRdb re-called the 5' RACE reads, giving one row per CDR3 protein. This sample has roughly 35,000 distinct CDR3 sequences, with around 7% found just once. Regarding this clonotype: The antigen is undetermined.

Study findings and constraints: VDJdb-based annotation leaned toward anti-spike CD8 responses and missed private and CD4 specificities.

This sequence was found in an adult who was a healthcare worker with PCR-confirmed SARS-CoV-2 infection or an uninfected control (not recorded which). Sequenced material: whole blood.

CDR3 in DNA: TGTGCCAGCTCACCATCTGGGGGCTATGGCTACACCTTC. Protein sequence: CASSPSGGYGYTF. This sequence joins TRBV18 and TRBJ1-2, with D possibly matching TRBD1 (5 bases). Trimming removed 2 bases from V and 4 bases from J, with 8 bases in between. Germline lookup yields CDR1 KGHSH and CDR2 LQKENI. CDR3 length: 13 amino acids.